The next 16 T cell receptor beta chains were all read from a single sample in a study of CD8+ T cells in alopecia areata. RNA, once extracted, was reverse transcribed into cDNA for use as the sequencing template. Data came from immunoSEQ multiplex PCR; TCRdb stores just in-frame clones and leaves some out. The sample lists under 150,000 clones, less than 65% seen once, with about 38% in the top ten. Material for sequencing was CD8+ T cells sorted from blood. Every receptor here comes from a human donor in good health.

This clone was seen more than once but under ten times. The genes are TRBV4-1 and TRBJ2-1; D unresolved. Trimming removed 1 base from V and 8 bases from J, with 12 bases in between. This CDR3 spans 14 amino acids. The germline CDR1 and CDR2 sequences are MGHRA and YSYEKL. Here the CDR3 reads CASSQGTPNDEQFF. The CDR3, as DNA: TGCGCCAGCAGCCAAGGGACCCCTAACGATGAGCAGTTCTTC.

V usage is TRBV6-1 and J usage is TRBJ1-5; the match to TRBD1 covers 8 bases. The germline gives CDR1 MNHNS, CDR2 SASEGT. V gave up 1 base and J gave up 0 bases; unmatched junction bases: 5. The CDR3 is made up of 17 amino acids. The CDR3 coding sequence is TGTGCCAGCAGTGAAGGGACAGGGTTACTTAGCAATCAGCCCCAGCATTTT. Translating gives CASSEGTGLLSNQPQHF.

The sample holds a few counts of this clone. V and J are TRBV27 and TRBJ1-1; D unresolved. Trimming pared 8 bases from V and 4 bases from J, leaving 8 bases between. Germline values: CDR1 MNHEY, CDR2 SMNVEV (reference sequence). This CDR3 is 11 amino acids long. The DNA of the CDR3 is TGTGCCAGCGGGGAGGGCACTGAAGCTTTCTTT. It is translated as CASGEGTEAFF.

The rearrangement uses TRBV7-9 and TRBJ1-2, with TRBD1 identical over 8 bases. The CDR3 runs 13 residues. The V segment lost 6 bases and the J segment 2 bases; nucleotides outside the gene matches: 2. The germline V gene has CDR1 SEHNR and CDR2 FQNEAQ (reference sequence). The CDR3 bases are TGTGCCAGCAGTTCAGGGGGCAACTATGGCTACACCTTC. This sequence encodes CASSSGGNYGYTF.

V gene TRBV6-5 combines with J gene TRBJ2-1, with 8 bases fitting TRBD2. Trimming removed 5 bases from V and 5 bases from J; junction bases left unmatched: 5. Germline-derived CDR1 and CDR2 are MNHEY and SVGAGI. The CDR3 contains 14 residues. CDR3 amino acids: CASSVAGSNNEQFF. The DNA of the CDR3 is TGTGCCAGCAGTGTAGCGGGATCGAACAATGAGCAGTTCTTC.

This chain links TRBV29-1 with TRBJ1-1; 7 bases align to TRBD1. Unmatched junction bases numbered 6, after V lost 5 bases and J lost 3 bases. Germline CDR1 reads SQVTM; CDR2 reads ANQGSEA. The CDR3 length is 13 residues. CDR3 sequence reads: CSVLGTDYTEAFF. The CDR3 nucleotides are TGCAGCGTTCTGGGGACAGACTACACTGAAGCTTTCTTT.

In its sample, this clone was seen a few times. This chain links TRBV7-9 with TRBJ2-7; no reliable D call. V lost 1 base, J lost 0 bases, and 10 bases lay in between. The germline gives CDR1 SEHNR, CDR2 FQNEAQ (reference sequence). CDR3 length equals 15 residues. The CDR3 region is CASSLGDGFSYEQYF. CDR3 nucleotide sequence: TGTGCCAGCAGCTTAGGGGATGGGTTCTCCTACGAGCAGTACTTC.

Concerning this clone: The sample holds other DNA sequences that translate to the same CDR3. The rearrangement uses TRBV25-1 and TRBJ2-2; no clear D. Germline V gives CDR1 MGHDK, CDR2 SYGVNS. V dropped 3 bases and J dropped 2 bases, with 4 bases sitting between them. The CDR3 covers 13 residues. The CDR3 reads CASSERNTGELFF. DNA for the CDR3: TGTGCCAGCAGTGAGAGAAACACCGGGGAGCTGTTTTTT.

This sequence joins TRBV6-1 and TRBJ1-1, with 7 bases aligning to TRBD1. Germline V gives CDR1 MNHNS, CDR2 SASEGT. The CDR3 is 11 residues long. V was clipped by 10 bases and J by 6 bases; unmatched bases: 5. Written as DNA, the CDR3 is TGTGCCACCGTCGGGACAGCTGAAGCTTTCTTT. Amino acid sequence: CATVGTAEAFF.

The chain uses TRBV11-2 and TRBJ2-7; 8 bases line up with TRBD1. This CDR3 contains 14 residues. J was trimmed by 5 bases and V by 5 bases; bases with no gene match: 8. Germline CDR1 reads SGHAT; CDR2 reads FQNNGV. The CDR3 loop reads CASSITGGKDEQYF. The DNA of the CDR3 is TGTGCCAGCAGCATCACAGGGGGTAAGGACGAGCAGTACTTC.

This chain joins TRBV13 and TRBJ2-3; TRBD2 agrees at 12 bases. CDR3 length equals 15 residues. J was trimmed by 4 bases and V by 3 bases; bases with no gene match: 2. Germline V CDR1 and CDR2: PRHDT, FYEKMQ (reference sequence). The CDR3 sequence is CASSFRLAGADTQYF. For the CDR3, the DNA is TGTGCCAGCAGCTTCAGACTAGCGGGGGCAGATACGCAGTATTTT.

This clone showed up just a few times. The rearrangement uses TRBV6-5 and TRBJ2-5; 11 bases are a match to TRBD2. The CDR3 consists of 14 residues. CDR1 MNHEY and CDR2 SVGAGI come from the germline V gene. J lost 5 bases, V lost 10 bases, and 9 bases had no gene match. CDR3 in amino acids: CATRGLAEGETQYF. The DNA of the CDR3 is TGTGCCACCAGGGGACTAGCGGAGGGGGAGACCCAGTACTTC.

The chain employs TRBV27 and TRBJ1-2; tentative D call: TRBD1 (6 bases). The V end was cut by 8 bases, the J end by 7 bases, with 14 bases between. CDR1 is MNHEY and CDR2 is SMNVEV in the germline V gene (reference sequence). This CDR3 contains 12 residues. The CDR3, as DNA: TGTGCCAGCGGCGGGGGGGCGGGTGGCTACACCTTC. Its translation: CASGGGAGGYTF.

This clone has only a few counts. This sequence joins TRBV2 and TRBJ2-7; D possibly uses TRBD1 or TRBD2 (5 bases each). The CDR3 loop spans 14 amino acids. V lost 3 bases to trimming and J lost 0 bases, with 9 bases between them. The germline gives CDR1 SNHLY, CDR2 FYNNEI. The CDR3 here is CASSDTGTSYEQYF. CDR3 in DNA: TGTGCCAGCAGTGACACCGGGACCTCCTACGAGCAGTACTTC.

In this sample, this clone turned up a few times. V usage is TRBV5-1 and J usage is TRBJ2-7, with 12 bases matching TRBD2. The CDR3 length is 17 residues. Trimming took 1 base from V and 0 from J; bases not matched to a gene: 5. Per the germline V gene, CDR1 is SGHRS and CDR2 is YFSETQ. CDR3 amino acids: CASSLLAGGPSSYEQYF. The CDR3 DNA reads as TGCGCCAGCAGCTTGCTAGCGGGAGGGCCATCCTCCTACGAGCAGTACTTC.

The chain couples TRBV5-1 to TRBJ2-1; tentatively, D is TRBD2 (5 bases). V was shortened by 4 bases and J by 5 bases, with 19 bases between the two germline ends. Germline loops: CDR1 SGHRS, CDR2 YFSETQ. The CDR3 sequence is 16 residues long. The chain's CDR3 is CASSEDPGSYNNEQFF. The CDR3 DNA follows: TGCGCCAGCAGCGAAGATCCGGGATCTTATAACAATGAGCAGTTCTTC.